This paragraph reports one T cell receptor beta chain. The antigen it recognizes is unknown. No clone much larger than this one lies a single base away; base qualities are absent. Inclusive of the bounding cysteine and phenylalanine, the CDR3 is 16 residues long. The sequence is cut down to CDR3 DNA, 48 bases in frame from base 1. The germline V gene specifies SQVTM as CDR1 and ANQGSEA as CDR2. The germline V and J ends show losses of 7 bases and 8 bases respectively, and no gene match explains 17 bases of the junction. This sample was taken from a study of shared clonotypes between healthy human individuals (dated by TCRdb to about 2020). Notes on the research overall: The cohort included a few men and two women between 18 and 49 years of age. For each donor, three plates each were used for CD4 naive and CD4 memory, two plates were used for CD8 naive, and one plate was used for CD8 memory. The study deeply sequenced blood TCR repertoires of about 5 healthy adults to estimate repertoire size and the extent of clonotype sharing between individuals. To increase sequencing depth and limit assay-specific biases, TCR repertoire library preparation and sequencing were carried out by different laboratories using diverse techniques. Leukapheresis yielded between about 0.94 and 8.9 billion PBMCs per donor. Summary of the overall study and its limitations: Pairwise subsampling indicated that sequencing depth was expected to affect the degree of clonotype sharing among donors. Even with the large sequencing depth, rarefaction of the sorted-subset datasets indicated that sequencing was incomplete. Sampling was restricted to blood, and TCR repertoires in tissues likely differ from the TCR repertoires found in blood. Naive subsets generally had larger estimated clonotype richness than memory subsets. Because the study included only a small number of donors, the genetic and exposure-history diversity represented was limited. Compared with non-shared clonotypes, the clonotypes found in all four sorted-subset donors had higher generation probabilities. About 5% of naive CD4, 3.5% of naive CD8, around 2.3% of memory CD4, and 0.4% of memory CD8 clonotypes were shared across several donors.

The donors were healthy, HIV-negative adults who had no recently reported acute infections or vaccinations. Every donor was a Caucasian adult residing in Nashville, Tennessee, USA. Magnetic negative selection was used to enrich CD4+ T cells, after which naive cells were positively selected on CD45RA and the negative fraction became the memory subset. Blood was collected by leukapheresis, and PBMCs were isolated by Ficoll-Histopaque density gradient centrifugation and then cryopreserved in liquid nitrogen vapor phase. Analytical flow cytometry was used to check the purity and quantity of each magnetically sorted T cell population. Genomic DNA was isolated from every sorted fraction and measured by UV absorbance on a Nanodrop 2000c. Using the deep immunoSEQ assay, TCR CDR3 regions were amplified from genomic DNA by multiplex PCR. Extracted genomic DNA from each cell subset was distributed evenly across all wells of several immunoSEQ 96-well plates, and each plate was treated as a replicate. For sorted subsets, 150 to 250 ng of genomic DNA, equivalent to roughly 33,000 T cell genomes, went into each replicate PCR. The purified libraries were quantified using a Qubit 3.0 fluorometer, sized with a Bioanalyzer 2100, and then quantified again using the KAPA Library Quantification kit. Every immunoSEQ 96-well plate was sequenced on a separate single-read 150-cycle Illumina NextSeq 550 flow cell. In the original analysis: Because the immunoSEQ output included only junctional sequences and no quality scores, the filtering could not be the same as the filtering used for full-length reads. Sequences were annotated with PyIR, a Python wrapper for IgBLAST v1.9, and V/J genes and CDR3 were assigned using IMGT germline references. Reads were filtered out if the reads had weak V/J assignments (E-value above 1e-6), no CDR3, stop codons, out-of-frame junctions, or ambiguous translated residues. V3J clonotypes were defined as sequences sharing the same inferred V gene, J gene, and CDR3 amino acid sequence. Percentage overlap between repertoires was calculated by dividing the number of shared unique clonotypes by the size of the smaller repertoire. RTK rarefaction, the Chao1 estimator, and Recon v2.1 estimates of unobserved clonotypes were used to assess repertoire richness. For all TCRbeta clonotypes obtained by the gDNA method from a handful of donors, generation probabilities were computed with OLGA. TCRdb provides this immuneACCESS table in a form limited to in-frame rearrangements. Some clones are lacking; in checked studies, under half of them reflect an unresolved V gene, and why the rest are absent is not known. V, J and clone size are those of that table, while D and trimming were read from the DNA. A total of around 2.5 million clones appear in this sample, approximately 93% of them only once. The ten largest account for approximately 0.36% of the sample.

The clonotype originates from a man aged 18 to 30 in good health. Some clones in this sample may be carry-over from other donors' samples. The sequenced sample was naive CD4+ T cells from PBMCs. Taken with the paper, the label for cell subset or site translates to: CD45RA+ positively selected. The chain is assembled from TRBV29-1 and TRBJ1-2, with 12 junctional bases fitting TRBD1. CDR3 region: CSDANRDRGQIGGYTF. The nucleotide sequence is given as TGCAGCGACGCCAACCGGGACAGGGGGCAGATCGGGGGCTACACCTTC.